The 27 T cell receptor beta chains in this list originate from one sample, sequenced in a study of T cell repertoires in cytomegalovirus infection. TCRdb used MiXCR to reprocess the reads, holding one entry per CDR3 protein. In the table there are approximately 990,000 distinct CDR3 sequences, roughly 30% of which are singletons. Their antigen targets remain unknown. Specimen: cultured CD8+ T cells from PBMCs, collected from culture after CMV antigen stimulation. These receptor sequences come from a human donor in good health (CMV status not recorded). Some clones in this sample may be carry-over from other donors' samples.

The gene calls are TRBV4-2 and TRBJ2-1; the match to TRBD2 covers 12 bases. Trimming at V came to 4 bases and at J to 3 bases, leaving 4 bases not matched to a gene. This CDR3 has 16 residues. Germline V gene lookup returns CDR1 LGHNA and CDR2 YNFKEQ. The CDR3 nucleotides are TGTGCCAGCAGCCGAAAACTAGCGGGGGGCTACAATGAGCAGTTCTTC. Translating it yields CASSRKLAGGYNEQFF.

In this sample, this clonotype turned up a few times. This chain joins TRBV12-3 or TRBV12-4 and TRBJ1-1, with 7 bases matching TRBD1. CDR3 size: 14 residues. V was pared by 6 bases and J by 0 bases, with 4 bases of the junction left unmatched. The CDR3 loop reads CASRTTGMNTEAFF. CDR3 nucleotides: TGTGCCAGCAGGACGACAGGGATGAACACTGAAGCTTTCTTT.

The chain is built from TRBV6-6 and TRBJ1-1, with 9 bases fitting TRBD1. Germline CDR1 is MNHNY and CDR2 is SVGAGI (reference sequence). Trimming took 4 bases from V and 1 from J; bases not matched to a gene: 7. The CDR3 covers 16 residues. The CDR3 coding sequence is TGTGCCAGCAGTTTCGACAGGGGGAGAGGGAACACTGAAGCTTTCTTT. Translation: CASSFDRGRGNTEAFF.

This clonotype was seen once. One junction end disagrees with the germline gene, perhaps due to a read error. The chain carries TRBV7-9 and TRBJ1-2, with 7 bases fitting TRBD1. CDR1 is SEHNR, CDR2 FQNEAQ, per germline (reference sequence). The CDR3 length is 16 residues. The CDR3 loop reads CVSSLDTGALRYGYTF. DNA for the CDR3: TGTGTCAGCAGCCTTGACACAGGGGCTTTGCGCTATGGCTACACCTTC.

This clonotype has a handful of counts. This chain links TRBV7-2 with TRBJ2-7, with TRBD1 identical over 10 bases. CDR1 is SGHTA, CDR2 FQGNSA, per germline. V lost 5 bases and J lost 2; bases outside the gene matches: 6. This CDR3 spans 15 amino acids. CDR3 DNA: TGTGCCAGCAGCCCAGGACAGGGGGTTACCTACGAGCAGTACGTC. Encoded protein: CASSPGQGVTYEQYV.

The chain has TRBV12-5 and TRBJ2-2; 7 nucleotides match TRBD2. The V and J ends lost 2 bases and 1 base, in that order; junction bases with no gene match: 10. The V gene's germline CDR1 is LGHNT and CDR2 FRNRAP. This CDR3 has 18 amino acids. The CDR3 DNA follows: TGTGCTAGTGGTTTGCTCATCCCGGGACTACTGAACACCGGGGAGCTGTTTTTT. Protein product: CASGLLIPGLLNTGELFF.

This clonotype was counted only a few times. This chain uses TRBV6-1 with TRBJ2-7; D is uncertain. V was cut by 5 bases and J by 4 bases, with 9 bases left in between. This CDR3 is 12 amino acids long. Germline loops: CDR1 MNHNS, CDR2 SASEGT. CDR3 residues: CASSPEPYEQYF. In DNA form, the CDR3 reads TGTGCCAGCAGTCCCGAACCTTACGAGCAGTACTTC.

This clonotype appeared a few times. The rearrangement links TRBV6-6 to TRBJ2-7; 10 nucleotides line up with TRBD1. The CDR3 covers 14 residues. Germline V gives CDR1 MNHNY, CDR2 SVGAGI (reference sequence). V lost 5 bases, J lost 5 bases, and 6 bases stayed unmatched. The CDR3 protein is CASSRDRGQNEQYF. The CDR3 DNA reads TGTGCCAGCAGTCGGGACAGGGGTCAGAACGAGCAGTACTTC.

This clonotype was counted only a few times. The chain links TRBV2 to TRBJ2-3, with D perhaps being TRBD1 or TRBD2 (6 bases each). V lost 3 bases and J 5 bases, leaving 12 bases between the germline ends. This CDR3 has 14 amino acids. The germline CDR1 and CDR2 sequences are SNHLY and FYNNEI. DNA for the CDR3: TGTGCCAGCAGTGACGGGGGCCCGGGAGATACGCAGTATTTT. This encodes CASSDGGPGDTQYF. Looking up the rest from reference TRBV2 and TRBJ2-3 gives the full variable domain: EPEVTQTPSHQVTQMGQEVILRCVPISNHLYFYWYRQILGQKVEFLVSFYNNEISEKSEIFDDQFSVERPDGSNFTLKIRSTKLEDSAMYFCASSDGGPGDTQYFGPGTRLTVL.

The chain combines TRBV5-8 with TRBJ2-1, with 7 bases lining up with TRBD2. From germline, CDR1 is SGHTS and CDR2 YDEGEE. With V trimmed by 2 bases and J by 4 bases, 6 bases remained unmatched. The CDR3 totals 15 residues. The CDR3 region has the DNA TGTGCCAGCAGCTTTCTTGGGCGGGGGTACAATGAGCAGTTCTTC. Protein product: CASSFLGRGYNEQFF. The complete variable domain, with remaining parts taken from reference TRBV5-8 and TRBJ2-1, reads EAGVTQSPTHLIKTRGQQATLRCSPISGHTSVYWYQQALGLGLQFLLWYDEGEERNRGNFPPRFSGRQFPNYSSELNVNALELEDSALYLCASSFLGRGYNEQFFGPGTRLTVL.

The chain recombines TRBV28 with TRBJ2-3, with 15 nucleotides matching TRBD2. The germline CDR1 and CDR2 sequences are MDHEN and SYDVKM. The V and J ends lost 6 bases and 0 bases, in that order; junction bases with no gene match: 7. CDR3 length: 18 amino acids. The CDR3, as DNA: TGTGCCAGCAGCCCGGGACTAGCGGGGGGAACTAGCACAGATACGCAGTATTTT. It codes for CASSPGLAGGTSTDTQYF.

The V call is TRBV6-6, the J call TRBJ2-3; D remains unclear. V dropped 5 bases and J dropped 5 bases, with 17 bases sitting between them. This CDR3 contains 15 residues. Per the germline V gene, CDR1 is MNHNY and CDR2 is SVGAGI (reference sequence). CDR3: CASSEISVWEDTQYF. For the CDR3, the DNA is TGTGCCAGCAGTGAGATCAGCGTCTGGGAAGATACGCAGTATTTT.

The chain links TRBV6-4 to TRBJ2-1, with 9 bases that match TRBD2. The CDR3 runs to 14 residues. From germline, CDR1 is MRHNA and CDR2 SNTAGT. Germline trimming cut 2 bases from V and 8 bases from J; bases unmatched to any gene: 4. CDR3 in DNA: TGTGCCAGCAGTGACCCGGGACTAGCAGATGAGCAGTTCTTC. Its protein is CASSDPGLADEQFF.

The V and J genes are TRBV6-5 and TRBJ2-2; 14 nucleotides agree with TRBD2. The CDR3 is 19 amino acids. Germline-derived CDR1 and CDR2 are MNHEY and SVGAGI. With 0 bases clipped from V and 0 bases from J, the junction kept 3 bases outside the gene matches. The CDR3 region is CASSYSGLAGDANTGELFF. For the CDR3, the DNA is TGTGCCAGCAGTTACTCGGGACTAGCGGGAGACGCGAACACCGGGGAGCTGTTTTTT.

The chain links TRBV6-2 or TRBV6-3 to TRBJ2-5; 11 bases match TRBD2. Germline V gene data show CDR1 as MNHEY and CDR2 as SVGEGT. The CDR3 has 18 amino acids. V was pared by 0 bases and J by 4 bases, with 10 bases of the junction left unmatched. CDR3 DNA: TGTGCCAGCAGTTACTCGAGGGGGCGACTAGCGGGGCCAGAGACCCAGTACTTC. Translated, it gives CASSYSRGRLAGPETQYF.

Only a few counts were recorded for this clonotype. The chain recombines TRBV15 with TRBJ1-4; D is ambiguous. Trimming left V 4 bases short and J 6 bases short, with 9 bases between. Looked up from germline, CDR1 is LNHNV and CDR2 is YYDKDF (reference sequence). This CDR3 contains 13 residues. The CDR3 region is CATSITEYEKLFF. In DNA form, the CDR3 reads TGTGCCACCAGCATAACAGAGTATGAAAAACTGTTTTTT. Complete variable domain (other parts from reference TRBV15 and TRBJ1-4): DAMVIQNPRYQVTQFGKPVTLSCSQTLNHNVMYWYQQKSSQAPKLLFHYYDKDFNNEADTPDNFQSRRPNTSFCFLDIRSPGLGDTAMYLCATSITEYEKLFFGSGTQLSVL.

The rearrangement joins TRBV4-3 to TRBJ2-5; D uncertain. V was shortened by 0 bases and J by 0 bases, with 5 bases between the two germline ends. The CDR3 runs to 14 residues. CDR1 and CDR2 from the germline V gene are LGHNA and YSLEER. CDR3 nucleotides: TGCGCCAGCAGCCAAGATCGCTACCAAGAGACCCAGTACTTC. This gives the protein CASSQDRYQETQYF.

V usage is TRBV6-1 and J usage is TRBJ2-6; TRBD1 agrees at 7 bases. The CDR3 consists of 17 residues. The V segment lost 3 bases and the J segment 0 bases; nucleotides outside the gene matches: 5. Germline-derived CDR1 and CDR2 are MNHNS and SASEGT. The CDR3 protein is CASSDGDSLSGANVLTF. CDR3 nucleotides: TGTGCCAGCAGTGATGGGGACAGCCTCTCTGGGGCCAACGTCCTGACTTTC.

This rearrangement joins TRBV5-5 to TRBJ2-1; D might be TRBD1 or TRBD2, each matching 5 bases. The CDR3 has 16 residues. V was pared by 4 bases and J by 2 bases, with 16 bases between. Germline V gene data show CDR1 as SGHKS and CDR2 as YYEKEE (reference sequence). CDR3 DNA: TGTGCCAGCAGCGTTGGCTCCAGGGACCCCTACAATGAGCAGTTCTTC. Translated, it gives CASSVGSRDPYNEQFF.

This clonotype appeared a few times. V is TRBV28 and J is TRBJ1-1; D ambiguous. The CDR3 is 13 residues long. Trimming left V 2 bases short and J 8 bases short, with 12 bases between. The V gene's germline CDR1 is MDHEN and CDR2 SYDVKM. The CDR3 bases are TGTGCCAGCAGTTTACATCCAAAAGGCGAAGCTTTCTTT. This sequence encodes CASSLHPKGEAFF.

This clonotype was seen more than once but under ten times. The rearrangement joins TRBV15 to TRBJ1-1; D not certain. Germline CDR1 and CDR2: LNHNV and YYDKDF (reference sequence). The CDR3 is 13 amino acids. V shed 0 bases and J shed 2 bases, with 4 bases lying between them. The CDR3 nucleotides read TGTGCCACCAGCAGAGATCGCAACACTGAAGCTTTCTTT. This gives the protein CATSRDRNTEAFF.

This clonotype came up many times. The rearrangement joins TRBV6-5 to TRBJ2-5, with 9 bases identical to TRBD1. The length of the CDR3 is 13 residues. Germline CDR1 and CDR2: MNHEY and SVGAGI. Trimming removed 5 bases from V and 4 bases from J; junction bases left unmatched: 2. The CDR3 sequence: CASSGTGRETQYF. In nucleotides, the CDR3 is TGTGCCAGCAGTGGGACAGGGCGAGAGACCCAGTACTTC.

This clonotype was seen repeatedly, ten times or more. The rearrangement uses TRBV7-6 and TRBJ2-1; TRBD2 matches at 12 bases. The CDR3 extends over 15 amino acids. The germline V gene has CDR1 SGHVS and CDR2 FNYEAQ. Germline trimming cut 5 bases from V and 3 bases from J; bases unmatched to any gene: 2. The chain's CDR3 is CASSTSGGIYNEQFF. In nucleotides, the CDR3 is TGTGCCAGCAGCACTAGCGGGGGGATCTACAATGAGCAGTTCTTC.

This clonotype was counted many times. The CDR3 here is CASSGQLDGYTF. CDR3 bases: TGTGCCAGCAGCGGACAATTAGATGGCTACACCTTC. The genes are TRBV28 and TRBJ1-2, with a possible D match to TRBD1 (5 bases). Germline CDR1 and CDR2: MDHEN and SYDVKM. The CDR3 has 12 amino acids. V was clipped by 6 bases and J by 6 bases, with 11 bases between them.

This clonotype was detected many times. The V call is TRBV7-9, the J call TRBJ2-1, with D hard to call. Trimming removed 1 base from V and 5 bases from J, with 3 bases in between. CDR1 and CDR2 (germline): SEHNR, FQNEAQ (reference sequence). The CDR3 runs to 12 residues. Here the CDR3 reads CASSLGNNEQFF. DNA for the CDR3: TGTGCCAGCAGCTTAGGCAACAATGAGCAGTTCTTC.

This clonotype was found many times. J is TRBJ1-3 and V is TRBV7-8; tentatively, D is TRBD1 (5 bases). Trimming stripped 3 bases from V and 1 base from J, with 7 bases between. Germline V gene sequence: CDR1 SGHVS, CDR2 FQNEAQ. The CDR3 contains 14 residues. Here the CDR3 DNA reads TGTGCCAGCAGCTTCCCAGGGTCTGGAAACACCATATATTTT. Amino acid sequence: CASSFPGSGNTIYF.

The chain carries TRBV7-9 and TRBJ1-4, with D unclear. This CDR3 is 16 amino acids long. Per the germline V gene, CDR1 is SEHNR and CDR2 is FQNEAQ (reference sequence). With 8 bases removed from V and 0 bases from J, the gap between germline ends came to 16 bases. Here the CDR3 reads CASADRIIATNEKLFF. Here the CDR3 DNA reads TGTGCCAGCGCGGACCGTATCATTGCAACTAATGAAAAACTGTTTTTT.